This TCR beta chain was recorded in a study of OX40 agonist ivuxolimab in advanced cancers. Regarding the study in general: Ivuxolimab, which targeted the costimulatory receptor OX40 (CD134), was an agonistic, fully human IgG2 monoclonal antibody. Peripheral TCRbeta sequencing aimed to test whether ivuxolimab altered TCR sequence diversity and caused clonal T-cell expansion. In the dose-escalation cohort, about four fifths of patients were male, and the mean age was approximately 60 years with a range of 23 to 79. Of the 50 to 55 patients in dose escalation, 19 had hepatocellular carcinoma, some 15 had melanoma, 9 had renal cell carcinoma and 9 had head and neck cancer. Partial responses occurred in three dose-escalation patients: two with cutaneous melanoma and one with hepatocellular carcinoma. The paper describes the monotherapy dose-escalation part (N ≈ 49 patients) of the phase I trial of ivuxolimab. Patients were allowed to have had prior anti-PD-1, anti-PD-L1 or anti-CTLA-4 therapy, and about 40% of the dose-escalation patients had been treated with checkpoint inhibitors. Intravenous ivuxolimab was administered to patients every 2 weeks at six dose levels: 0.01, 0.1, 0.3, 1.5, 3 and 10 mg/kg.

To sequence the TCRbeta CDR3 region, genomic DNA was isolated from the sorted cells. The immunoSEQ Assay was used to sequence the TCRbeta CDR3 regions. TCRdb retrieved this table from immuneACCESS and kept in-frame rearrangements only. Not all clones are present; in checked studies, unresolved V genes account for under half, and no reason is known for the remainder. Across this sample there are approximately 40,000 clones, with approximately 80% seen only once. The ten largest clones add up to 20% to 25% of the sample. The CDR3 goes from the cysteine to the phenylalanine over 17 residues. CDR3 DNA is the only sequence kept; it has 51 bases, read in frame from the first base. The trim is 4 bases for V and 0 bases for J, with a gap of 16 bases between the germline ends. According to the germline V gene, CDR1 reads SGDLS and CDR2 reads YYNGEE. In regard to this clone: Its target antigen remains unknown. No quality values exist for individual bases; no much larger clone is one base distant.

Patients with a history of autoimmune disease or receiving systemic immunosuppression were excluded from the trial. Peripheral blood for TCR sequencing was drawn from every dose cohort at baseline, at cycle 4 day 1 and at cycle 7 day 1. The samples were drawn from a first-in-human, open-label, multicenter phase I dose-escalation trial of ivuxolimab. Adults with locally advanced or metastatic head and neck squamous cell, hepatocellular, melanoma or renal cell carcinoma were enrolled in the trial. Before TCR sequencing, CD4+ T cells and CD8+ T cells from peripheral blood were sorted into separate populations. Broader findings and caveats from the paper: After ivuxolimab, CD8+ T cells had more expanded clones than CD4+ T cells on average. The antigen specificity of the clonally expanded peripheral T cells was not determined. At doses from 0.1 to 3.0 mg/kg, clonal expansion was seen in both CD4+ and CD8+ blood T cells between baseline and week 6. In the 0.1-3.0 mg/kg groups, partial responders were among the patients with the lowest normalized peripheral clonal expansion, particularly in CD8+ T cells. Low levels of normalized T-cell clonal expansion were also shown by some nonresponding patients.

The clonotype was recovered from an adult with an advanced solid tumor such as melanoma, head and neck, liver or kidney cancer. This sample comprised CD4+ or CD8+ T cells sorted from blood, obtained in a trial of the OX40 agonist ivuxolimab. The chain couples TRBV9 to TRBJ1-4, with the D gene not confidently named. In nucleotide form, the sequence is TGTGCCAGCAGCCTCCTCGGGGATTATGCAACTAATGAAAAACTGTTTTTT. Its protein product is CASSLLGDYATNEKLFF.